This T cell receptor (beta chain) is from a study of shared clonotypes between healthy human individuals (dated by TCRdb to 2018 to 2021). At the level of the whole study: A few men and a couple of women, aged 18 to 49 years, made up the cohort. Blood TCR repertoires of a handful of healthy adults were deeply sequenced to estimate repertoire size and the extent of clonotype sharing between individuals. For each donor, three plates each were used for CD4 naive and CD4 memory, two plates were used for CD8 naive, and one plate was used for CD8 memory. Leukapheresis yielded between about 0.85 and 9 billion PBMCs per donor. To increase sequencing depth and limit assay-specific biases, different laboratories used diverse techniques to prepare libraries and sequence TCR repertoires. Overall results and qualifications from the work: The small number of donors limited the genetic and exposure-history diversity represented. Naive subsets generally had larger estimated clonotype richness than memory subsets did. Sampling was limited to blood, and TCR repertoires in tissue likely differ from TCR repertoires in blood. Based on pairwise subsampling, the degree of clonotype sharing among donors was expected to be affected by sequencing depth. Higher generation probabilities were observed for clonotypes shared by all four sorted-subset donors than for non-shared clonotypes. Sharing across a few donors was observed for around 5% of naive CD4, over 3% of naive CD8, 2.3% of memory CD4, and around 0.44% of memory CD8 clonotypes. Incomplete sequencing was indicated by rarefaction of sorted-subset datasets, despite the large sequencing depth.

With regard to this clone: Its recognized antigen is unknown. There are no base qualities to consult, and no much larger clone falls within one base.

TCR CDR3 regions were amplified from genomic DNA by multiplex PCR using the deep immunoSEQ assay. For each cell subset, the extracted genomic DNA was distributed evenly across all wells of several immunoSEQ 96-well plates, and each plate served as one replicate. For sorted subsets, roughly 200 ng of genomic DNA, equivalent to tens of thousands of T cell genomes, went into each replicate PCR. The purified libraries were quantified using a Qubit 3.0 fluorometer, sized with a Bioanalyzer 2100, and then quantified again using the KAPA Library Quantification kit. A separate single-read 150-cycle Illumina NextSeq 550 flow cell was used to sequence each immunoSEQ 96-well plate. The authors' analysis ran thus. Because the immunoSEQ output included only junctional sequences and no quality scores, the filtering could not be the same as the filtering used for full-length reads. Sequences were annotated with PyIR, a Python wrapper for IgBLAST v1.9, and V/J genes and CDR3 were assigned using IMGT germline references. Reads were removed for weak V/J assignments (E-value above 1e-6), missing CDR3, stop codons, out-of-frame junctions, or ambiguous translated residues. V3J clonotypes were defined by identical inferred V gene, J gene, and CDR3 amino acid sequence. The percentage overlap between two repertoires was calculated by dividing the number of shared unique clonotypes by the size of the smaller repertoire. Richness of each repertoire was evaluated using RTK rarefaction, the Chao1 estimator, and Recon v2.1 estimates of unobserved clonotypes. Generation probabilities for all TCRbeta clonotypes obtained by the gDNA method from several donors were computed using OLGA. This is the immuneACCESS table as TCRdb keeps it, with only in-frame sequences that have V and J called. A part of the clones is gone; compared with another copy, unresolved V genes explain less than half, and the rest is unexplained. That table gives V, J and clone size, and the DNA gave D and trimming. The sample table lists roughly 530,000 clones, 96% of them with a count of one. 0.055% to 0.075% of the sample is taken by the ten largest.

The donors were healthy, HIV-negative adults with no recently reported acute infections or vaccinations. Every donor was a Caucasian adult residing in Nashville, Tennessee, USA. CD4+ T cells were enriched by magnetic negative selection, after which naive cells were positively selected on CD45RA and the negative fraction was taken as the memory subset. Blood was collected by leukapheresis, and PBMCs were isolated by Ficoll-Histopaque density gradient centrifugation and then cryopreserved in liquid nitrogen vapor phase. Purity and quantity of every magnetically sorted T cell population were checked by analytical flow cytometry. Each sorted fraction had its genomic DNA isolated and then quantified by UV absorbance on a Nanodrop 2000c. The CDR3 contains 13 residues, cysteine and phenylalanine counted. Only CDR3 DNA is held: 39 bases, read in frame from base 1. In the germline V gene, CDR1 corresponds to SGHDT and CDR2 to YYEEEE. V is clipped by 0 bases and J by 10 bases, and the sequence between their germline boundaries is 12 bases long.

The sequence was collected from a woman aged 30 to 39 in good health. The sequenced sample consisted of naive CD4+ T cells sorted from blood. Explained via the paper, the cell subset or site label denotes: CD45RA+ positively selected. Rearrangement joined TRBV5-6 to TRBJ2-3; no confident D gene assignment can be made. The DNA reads TGTGCCAGCAGCTTGGCACCAGGCGAGGCGCAGTATTTT. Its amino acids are CASSLAPGEAQYF.